This record covers a single T cell receptor (beta chain). The data were obtained in a study of cytomegalovirus exposure and HLA in healthy donors. J gave up 3 bases and V 7 bases, and 8 bases lay outside the gene matches. Germline V gene data show CDR1 as MNHNY and CDR2 as SVGAGI (reference sequence). This CDR3 region has 14 residues. PCR employed 60 Vbeta and 13 Jbeta primers. Sequencing used immunoSEQ multiplex PCR; TCRdb keeps in-frame clones, though not all of them. The top ten clones hold roughly 6% of a sample with 200,000 or so clones, about 81% of them seen once. The V call is TRBV6-6, the J call TRBJ1-2; 7 bases fit TRBD1. The sample comprised PBMCs. The sequence was obtained from a woman between 50 and 59 years old in good health and CMV-seropositive. The CDR3 nucleotides read TGTGCCAGCAAACCCCAGGGGGTGGACTATGGCTACACCTTC. Its protein product is CASKPQGVDYGYTF.